This TCR beta chain derives from a study of T cell repertoires in cytomegalovirus infection. Background on the study: Both a matching HLA type and CMV infection were indicated by public TCR beta signatures.

This clonotype was counted at least ten times. Its cognate antigen is unknown. General observations from the study: There were HLA-C-restricted CMV-specific TCR beta clonotypes dominating the ex vivo response. Identification of carriers of CMV plus the relevant HLA was achieved through cumulative public TCR beta family frequency.

MiXCR, applied by TCRdb to the reads, yields one record per CDR3 protein. The sample records about 200,000 distinct CDR3 sequences, 8% to 10% being singletons. The V segment lost 5 bases and the J segment 0 bases; nucleotides outside the gene matches: 6. The CDR3 consists of 17 residues. Germline V CDR1 and CDR2: SGHTA, FQGNSA. The V and J genes are TRBV7-2 and TRBJ2-1; 11 bases are shared with TRBD2. The sample taken for sequencing was PBMCs. This TCR came from a human donor in good health (CMV status not recorded). Some clones in this sample may be carry-over from other donors' samples. The CDR3 DNA follows: TGTGCCAGCAGCCCCGGGACTAGCGGAAGCTCCTACAATGAGCAGTTCTTC. Translation: CASSPGTSGSSYNEQFF.